This T cell receptor beta chain was documented in a study of cytomegalovirus exposure and HLA in healthy donors. Points from the study as a whole: A reported reduction in N-insertions relative to the roughly 710-donor mean was seen in an Asian-associated ancestry cluster in a later analysis. Cytomegalovirus status was reportedly diagnosed by the classifier with high specificity and sensitivity.

A remark on this clone: Its target is not known.

This PCR relied on a set of 60 Vbeta primers and 13 Jbeta primers. The assay was immunoSEQ multiplex PCR, and TCRdb's table has in-frame clones only and misses some. The table lists 200,000 to 250,000 clones, around 80% of them singletons. V dropped 3 bases and J dropped 4 bases, with 12 bases sitting between them. The CDR3 extends over 15 amino acids. CDR1 and CDR2 (germline): LNHNV, YYDKDF (reference sequence). The clonotype originates from a man aged 18 to 35 in good health and CMV-seronegative. Source material: PBMCs. This chain links TRBV15 with TRBJ2-2; tentatively, D is TRBD1 (6 bases). In DNA form, the CDR3 reads TGTGCCACCAGCAGGGGGGCAGGTAGCACCGGGGAGCTGTTTTTT. The encoded protein is CATSRGAGSTGELFF.